One and the same sample provided the 23 T cell receptor beta chains below, sequenced in a study of blood T cell repertoires in COVID-19. Using immunoSEQ multiplex PCR, the repertoire was profiled, and TCRdb retains in-frame clones only, with some absent. The sample shows around 170,000 clones, about nine tenths of them seen only once. The sequenced sample was PBMCs or T cells enriched from blood (not recorded which). The receptors were sampled from a woman aged 18-29 years who had recovered from COVID-19.

The chain links TRBV7-6 to TRBJ2-1; 7 bases line up with TRBD1. The CDR3 totals 15 residues. V trimming: 5 bases; J trimming: 6 bases; junction bases outside the gene matches: 10. Germline V gene lookup returns CDR1 SGHVS and CDR2 FNYEAQ. The CDR3 region is CASSPRQGQINEQFF. For the CDR3, the DNA is TGTGCCAGCAGCCCACGACAGGGACAGATCAATGAGCAGTTCTTC. Full variable domain (outside the CDR3, taken from reference TRBV7-6 and TRBJ2-1): GAGVSQSPRYKVTKRGQDVALRCDPISGHVSLYWYRQALGQGPEFLTYFNYEAQQDKSGLPNDRFSAERPEGSISTLTIQRTEQRDSAMYRCASSPRQGQINEQFFGPGTRLTVL.

The rearrangement uses TRBV7-8 and TRBJ1-5, with D hard to call. V gave up 1 base and J gave up 10 bases, with 17 bases separating them. The CDR3 is 15 residues long. Germline V gives CDR1 SGHVS, CDR2 FQNEAQ. This chain's CDR3 is CASSLVPAGQPPQHF. The CDR3 DNA follows: TGTGCCAGCAGCTTAGTTCCTGCAGGCCAACCACCCCAGCATTTT.

This clone was detected once. The rearrangement uses TRBV5-1 and TRBJ2-7, with TRBD1 matching 8 bases. CDR1 and CDR2 (germline): SGHRS, YFSETQ. V lost 0 bases, J lost 0 bases, and 8 bases stayed unmatched. The CDR3 totals 17 residues. The chain's CDR3 is CASSLGPLTGASYEQYF. The CDR3 DNA is TGCGCCAGCAGCTTGGGCCCATTGACAGGGGCCTCCTACGAGCAGTACTTC.

This clone was recorded only once. The chain combines TRBV3-1 (or the pseudogene TRBV3-2) with TRBJ2-5; TRBD2 agrees at 8 bases. With 8 bases clipped from V and 4 bases from J, the junction kept 9 bases outside the gene matches. Germline CDR1 LGHDT, CDR2 YNNKEL (reference sequence). This CDR3 comprises 14 residues. The CDR3 here is CASSKRGNVETQYF. The CDR3 coding sequence is TGTGCCAGCTCTAAGCGGGGGAATGTAGAGACCCAGTACTTC.

The chain carries TRBV7-9 and TRBJ2-2, with D uncertain. Trimming pared 1 base from V and 6 bases from J, leaving 6 bases between. Germline CDR1 SEHNR, CDR2 FQNEAQ (reference sequence). This CDR3 region has 13 residues. For the CDR3, the DNA is TGTGCCAGCAGCTTAGACAGCCCCGGGGAGCTGTTTTTT. Its protein product is CASSLDSPGELFF.

Only a few counts were recorded for this clone. The V and J genes are TRBV2 and TRBJ1-4, with D maybe TRBD1 (6 bases). Trimming removed 8 bases at V and 5 bases at J, with 12 bases between. The germline V gene encodes CDR1 SNHLY and CDR2 FYNNEI. The CDR3 totals 13 residues. As DNA, the CDR3 is TGTGCCAGCGTCGAGGGGGTGAATGAAAAACTGTTTTTT. It encodes CASVEGVNEKLFF. Full variable domain (rest looked up from reference TRBV2 and TRBJ1-4): EPEVTQTPSHQVTQMGQEVILRCVPISNHLYFYWYRQILGQKVEFLVSFYNNEISEKSEIFDDQFSVERPDGSNFTLKIRSTKLEDSAMYFCASVEGVNEKLFFGSGTQLSVL.

The chain carries TRBV5-6 and TRBJ2-3; perhaps TRBD1 as D (6 bases). The CDR3 has 15 residues. Germline lookup yields CDR1 SGHDT and CDR2 YYEEEE. Deletions cut 3 bases from V and 7 bases from J, with 18 bases between. CDR3 sequence (DNA): TGTGCCAGCAGCTCTACCGGGACACAGACGAATACGCAGTATTTT. Its translation: CASSSTGTQTNTQYF.

This rearrangement joins TRBV5-1 to TRBJ2-3; 10 bases agree with TRBD2. Germline loops: CDR1 SGHRS, CDR2 YFSETQ. J lost 1 base, V lost 0 bases, and 5 bases had no gene match. The CDR3 is made up of 17 amino acids. CDR3 region: CASSLVTGTSGTDTQYF. DNA for the CDR3: TGCGCCAGCAGCTTGGTTACCGGGACTAGCGGCACAGATACGCAGTATTTT.

The V gene is TRBV6-5, the J gene TRBJ1-2, with unresolved D. This CDR3 region has 12 residues. Germline CDR1 reads MNHEY; CDR2 reads SVGAGI. Between the trimmed V and J ends, which lost 4 bases and 8 bases, there was a span of 11 bases. In nucleotides, the CDR3 is TGTGCCAGCAGTTCAACAGCGGCGGGCTACACCTTC. Translated: CASSSTAAGYTF.

The count of this clone is one. The V gene is TRBV11-2, the J gene TRBJ2-3, with 10 bases matching TRBD2. Germline CDR1 and CDR2: SGHAT and FQNNGV. The CDR3 length is 16 residues. With 5 bases clipped from V and 1 base from J, the junction kept 6 bases outside the gene matches. The chain's CDR3 is CASSPSGLAGTDTQYF. CDR3 in DNA: TGTGCCAGCAGCCCCTCCGGACTAGCGGGCACAGATACGCAGTATTTT.

This clone appeared a single time. The genes are TRBV5-5 and TRBJ1-1, with D perhaps matching TRBD1 (6 bases). Germline V gene data show CDR1 as SGHKS and CDR2 as YYEKEE (reference sequence). V was shortened by 2 bases and J by 5 bases, with 16 bases between the two germline ends. This CDR3 comprises 15 residues. The CDR3 coding sequence is TGTGCCAGCAGCTTTTCGGGACCGAGGGGGACTGAAGCTTTCTTT. It translates to CASSFSGPRGTEAFF.

V is TRBV2 and J is TRBJ2-5; 11 bases map to TRBD2. This CDR3 is built from 17 residues. In germline, CDR1 is SNHLY, CDR2 FYNNEI. With V trimmed by 0 bases and J by 2 bases, 5 bases remained unmatched. This chain's CDR3 is CASSEARSSGRQETQYF. The CDR3 DNA sequence: TGTGCCAGCAGTGAAGCGCGCTCTAGCGGGAGGCAAGAGACCCAGTACTTC.

The genes are TRBV7-8 and TRBJ1-2, with a tentative D call TRBD1 (6 bases). Germline lookup yields CDR1 SGHVS and CDR2 FQNEAQ. The germline V and J ends were trimmed by 0 bases and 4 bases, with 15 bases remaining between them. This CDR3 is built from 16 residues. In nucleotides, the CDR3 is TGTGCCAGCAGCTTAGCCTCCAGGGGCTTGGGCTATGGCTACACCTTC. Amino acid sequence: CASSLASRGLGYGYTF. Using reference TRBV7-8 and TRBJ1-2 for the parts outside the CDR3, the full variable domain is GAGVSQSPRYKVAKRGQDVALRCDPISGHVSLFWYQQALGQGPEFLTYFQNEAQLDKSGLPSDRFFAERPEGSVSTLKIQRTQQEDSAVYLCASSLASRGLGYGYTFGSGTRLTVV.

The chain is built from TRBV19 and TRBJ2-1; D is possibly TRBD2 (6 bases). Germline V gene sequence: CDR1 LNHDA, CDR2 SQIVND (reference sequence). V was shortened by 7 bases and J by 4 bases, with 14 bases between the two germline ends. The CDR3 is made up of 14 amino acids. CDR3 DNA: TGTGCCAGTAATACGGCGGGACGTTACAATGAGCAGTTCTTC. It translates to CASNTAGRYNEQFF.

The chain carries TRBV10-1 and TRBJ2-7, with D tentatively TRBD1 (5 bases). Between the trimmed V and J ends, which lost 9 bases and 6 bases, there was a span of 12 bases. In germline, CDR1 is WNHNN, CDR2 SYGVQD (reference sequence). The CDR3 loop spans 11 amino acids. The CDR3 loop is CASAGNGEQYF. CDR3 nucleotide sequence: TGCGCCAGTGCAGGGAACGGCGAGCAGTACTTC.

The chain recombines TRBV4-1 with TRBJ1-2; 8 positions agree with TRBD1. CDR3 size: 13 residues. J was trimmed by 6 bases and V by 4 bases; bases with no gene match: 4. Per the germline V gene, CDR1 is MGHRA and CDR2 is YSYEKL. CDR3 sequence (DNA): TGCGCCAGCAGCCCCGGACAGGGAGATGGCTACACCTTC. Its protein product is CASSPGQGDGYTF.

CDR3 residues: CASSELGATTSTDTQYF. In DNA, the CDR3 is TGTGCCAGCAGTGAATTAGGGGCCACCACCAGCACAGATACGCAGTATTTT. V gene TRBV2 combines with J gene TRBJ2-3, with D possibly matching TRBD1 (5 bases). The germline V gene has CDR1 SNHLY and CDR2 FYNNEI. This CDR3 region has 17 residues. Between the trimmed V and J ends, which lost 2 bases and 0 bases, there was a span of 15 bases.

The chain uses TRBV4-2 and TRBJ2-5, with D possibly being TRBD1 (6 bases). This CDR3 has 14 residues. Between the trimmed V and J ends, which lost 1 base and 4 bases, there was a span of 10 bases. Germline V lookup: CDR1 LGHNA, CDR2 YNFKEQ. The CDR3 reads CASSQVGGLETQYF. As DNA, the CDR3 is TGTGCCAGCAGCCAAGTAGGGGGTCTAGAGACCCAGTACTTC.

This chain connects TRBV9 to TRBJ2-5, with 9 bases identical to TRBD2. With V trimmed by 1 base and J by 4 bases, 8 bases remained unmatched. CDR3 length: 16 amino acids. Germline CDR1 reads SGDLS; CDR2 reads YYNGEE. The CDR3 DNA sequence: TGTGCCAGCAGCGTATGGGCGGGGGGGCCCTCAGAGACCCAGTACTTC. Protein sequence: CASSVWAGGPSETQYF.

The sample holds a few counts of this clone. This chain joins TRBV4-1 and TRBJ1-5; 7 bases align to TRBD1. The CDR3 length is 15 residues. Germline V gene lookup returns CDR1 MGHRA and CDR2 YSYEKL. The V segment lost 0 bases and the J segment 11 bases; nucleotides outside the gene matches: 10. The CDR3, as DNA: TGCGCCAGCAGCCAAGATGACAGGGCGGAAAGGGCCCAGCATTTT. Protein sequence: CASSQDDRAERAQHF.

The V call is TRBV5-4, the J call TRBJ1-1; no clear D. Germline V gives CDR1 SGHNT, CDR2 YYREEE (reference sequence). The length of the CDR3 is 13 residues. V was clipped by 2 bases and J by 1 base, with 6 bases between them. The CDR3 loop is CASSFGGNTEAFF. DNA of the CDR3: TGTGCCAGCAGCTTTGGAGGGAACACTGAAGCTTTCTTT. Filled out from reference TRBV5-4 and TRBJ1-1, the complete variable domain reads ETGVTQSPTHLIKTRGQQVTLRCSSQSGHNTVSWYQQALGQGPQFIFQYYREEENGRGNFPPRFSGLQFPNYSSELNVNALELDDSALYLCASSFGGNTEAFFGQGTRLTVV.

The chain carries TRBV7-9 and TRBJ1-5, with 9 bases lining up with TRBD1. V was pared by 2 bases and J by 4 bases, with 9 bases of the junction left unmatched. CDR1 SEHNR and CDR2 FQNEAQ come from the germline V gene (reference sequence). This CDR3 is 17 amino acids long. The CDR3 is CASSLSLGTGINQPQHF. The CDR3 coding sequence is TGTGCCAGCAGCTTATCTTTAGGGACAGGGATAAATCAGCCCCAGCATTTT.

V is TRBV13 and J is TRBJ1-2, with D possibly TRBD1 on 5 matching bases. CDR3 length equals 11 residues. The germline gives CDR1 PRHDT, CDR2 FYEKMQ (reference sequence). The ends were cut back, 8 bases at V and 2 bases at J, with 6 bases in the middle. Written as DNA, the CDR3 is TGTGCCAGCGGACAAAACTATGGCTACACCTTC. Protein sequence: CASGQNYGYTF.